The entry below gives a single TCR beta chain sequence along with its context. The antigen is unknown. The J segment lost 0 bases and the V segment lost 4 bases, leaving 4 bases of the junction unmatched. The CDR3 is 15 amino acids. CDR1 and CDR2 (germline): SGHAT, FQNNGV. TCRdb re-derived calls from the reads in MiXCR, one entry per CDR3 protein. The sample lists about 160,000 distinct CDR3 sequences; roughly 22% were seen once. This entry belongs to a study of T cell repertoires in cytomegalovirus infection. Study-level information: Signatures in public TCR beta sequences pointed to both CMV infection and matching HLA type. Findings and limits, study-wide: Adding up the frequency of public TCR beta families identified people who carried CMV plus the relevant HLA.

The sequence derives from a human donor in good health (CMV status not recorded). Some clones in this sample may be carry-over from other donors' samples. The rearrangement joins TRBV11-2 to TRBJ2-7; 9 nucleotides align to TRBD2. The sample in question was CD8+ T cells from cultured PBMCs, obtained from culture after CMV antigen stimulation. For the CDR3, the DNA is TGTGCCAGCAGCTGGCTAGCGGGGAGCTCCTACGAGCAGTACTTC. It translates to CASSWLAGSSYEQYF. Filled out from reference TRBV11-2 and TRBJ2-7, the complete variable domain reads EAGVAQSPRYKIIEKRQSVAFWCNPISGHATLYWYQQILGQGPKLLIQFQNNGVVDDSQLPKDRFSAERLKGVDSTLKIQPAKLEDSAVYLCASSWLAGSSYEQYFGPGTRLTVT.